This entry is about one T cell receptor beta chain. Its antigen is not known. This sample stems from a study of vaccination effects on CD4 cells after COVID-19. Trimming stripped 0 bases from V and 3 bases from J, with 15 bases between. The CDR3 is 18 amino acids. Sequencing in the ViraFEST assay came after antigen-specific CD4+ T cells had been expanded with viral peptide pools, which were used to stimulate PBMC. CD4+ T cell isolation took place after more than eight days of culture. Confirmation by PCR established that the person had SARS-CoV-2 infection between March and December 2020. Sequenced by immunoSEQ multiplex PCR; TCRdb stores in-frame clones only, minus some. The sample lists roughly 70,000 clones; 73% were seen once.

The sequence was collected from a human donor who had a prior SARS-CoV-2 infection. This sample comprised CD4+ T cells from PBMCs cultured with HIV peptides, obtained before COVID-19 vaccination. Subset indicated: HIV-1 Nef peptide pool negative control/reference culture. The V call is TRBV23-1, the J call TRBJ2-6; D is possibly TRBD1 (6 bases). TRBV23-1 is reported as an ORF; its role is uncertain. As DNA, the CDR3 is TGCGCCAGCAGTCAATCGGGCAGGGGCGAAGGTGGGGCCAACGTCCTGACTTTC. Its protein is CASSQSGRGEGGANVLTF.